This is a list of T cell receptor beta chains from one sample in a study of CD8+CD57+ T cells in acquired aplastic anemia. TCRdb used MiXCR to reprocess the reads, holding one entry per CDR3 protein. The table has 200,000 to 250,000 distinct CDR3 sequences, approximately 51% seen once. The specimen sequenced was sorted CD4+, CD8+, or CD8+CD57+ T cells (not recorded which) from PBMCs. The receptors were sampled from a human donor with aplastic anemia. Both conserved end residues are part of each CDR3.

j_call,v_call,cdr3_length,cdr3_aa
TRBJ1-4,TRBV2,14,CATSEEGEGEKLFF
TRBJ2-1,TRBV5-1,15,CASSLEGLAPDEQFF
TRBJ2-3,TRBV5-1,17,CASSLGSGQPSTDTQYF
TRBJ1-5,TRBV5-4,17,CASSADRGRQGNQPQHF
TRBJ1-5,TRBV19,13,CASSNRGAQPQHF
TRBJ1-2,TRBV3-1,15,CASSQDSGTPYGYTF
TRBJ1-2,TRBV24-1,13,CATSDQGNYGYTF
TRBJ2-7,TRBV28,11,CASSFRYEQYF
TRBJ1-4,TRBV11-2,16,CASSSIDRGRREKLFF
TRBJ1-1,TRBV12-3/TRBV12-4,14,CASSLWEVDTEAFF
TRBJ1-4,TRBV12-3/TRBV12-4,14,CASSWDSPNEKLFF
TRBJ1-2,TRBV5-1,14,CASSPAGQTYGYTF
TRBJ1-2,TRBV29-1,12,CSVDRGNYGYTF
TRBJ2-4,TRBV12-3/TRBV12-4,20,CASSLPRGQGVPGSKNIQYF
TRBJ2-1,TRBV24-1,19,CATSDNPTTGRVNGNEQFF
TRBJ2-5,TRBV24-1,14,CATSGGPDQETQYF
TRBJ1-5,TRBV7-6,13,CASSPTRDQPQHF
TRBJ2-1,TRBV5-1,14,CASSFLVSDNEQFF
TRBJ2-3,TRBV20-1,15,CSASTSGGATDTQYF
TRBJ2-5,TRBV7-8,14,CASSPLGGAGTQYF
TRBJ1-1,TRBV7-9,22,CASSFYICSARDPGLGGTEAFF
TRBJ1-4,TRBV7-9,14,CASSLDRDNEKLFF
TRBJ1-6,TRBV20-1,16,CSAENGQGQNNSPLHF
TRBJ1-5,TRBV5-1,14,CASSLDPGDRPQHF
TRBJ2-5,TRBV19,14,CASSIRTGMETQYF
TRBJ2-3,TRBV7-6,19,CASSFPSGGTLGSTDTQYF
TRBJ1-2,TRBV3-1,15,CASSLGGSSGYGYTF
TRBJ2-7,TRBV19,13,CASLRRSSYEQYF
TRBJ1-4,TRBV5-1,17,CASSLAGGRGYDEKLFF
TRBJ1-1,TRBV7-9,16,CAGDPWKQGPRAEAFF
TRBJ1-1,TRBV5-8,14,CASRRQPMNTEAFF
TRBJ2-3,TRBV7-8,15,CASSLAGGMADTQYF
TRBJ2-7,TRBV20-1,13,CSASGQGGEEQYF
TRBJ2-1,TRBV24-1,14,CATSDLGAPNEQFF
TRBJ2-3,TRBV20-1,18,CSAPGLAGLVASTDTQYF
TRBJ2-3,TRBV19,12,CASSIGTDTQYF
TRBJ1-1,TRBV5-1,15,CASSYRQGLNTEAFF
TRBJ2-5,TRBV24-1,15,CATSPEPGRGETQYF
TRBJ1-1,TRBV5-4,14,CASSQTGGIAEAFF
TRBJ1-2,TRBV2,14,CASSDAGGNYGYTF